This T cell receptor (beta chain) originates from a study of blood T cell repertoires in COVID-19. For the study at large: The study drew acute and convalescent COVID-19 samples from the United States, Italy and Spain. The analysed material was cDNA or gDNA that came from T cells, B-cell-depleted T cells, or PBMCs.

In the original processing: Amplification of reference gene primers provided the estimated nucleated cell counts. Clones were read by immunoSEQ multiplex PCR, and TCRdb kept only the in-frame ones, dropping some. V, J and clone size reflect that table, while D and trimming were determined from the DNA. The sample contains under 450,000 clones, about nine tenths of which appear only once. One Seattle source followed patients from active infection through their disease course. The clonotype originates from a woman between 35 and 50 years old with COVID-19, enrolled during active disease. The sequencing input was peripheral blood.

CDR3 residues: CASSSGGTEAFF. The CDR3 DNA is TGTGCCAGCTCCTCAGGGGGCACTGAAGCTTTCTTT. The rearrangement uses TRBV4-2 and TRBJ1-1, with 7 positions matching TRBD1. V lost 8 bases and J lost 4; bases outside the gene matches: 4. The germline V gene has CDR1 LGHNA and CDR2 YNFKEQ. The CDR3 runs to 12 residues.